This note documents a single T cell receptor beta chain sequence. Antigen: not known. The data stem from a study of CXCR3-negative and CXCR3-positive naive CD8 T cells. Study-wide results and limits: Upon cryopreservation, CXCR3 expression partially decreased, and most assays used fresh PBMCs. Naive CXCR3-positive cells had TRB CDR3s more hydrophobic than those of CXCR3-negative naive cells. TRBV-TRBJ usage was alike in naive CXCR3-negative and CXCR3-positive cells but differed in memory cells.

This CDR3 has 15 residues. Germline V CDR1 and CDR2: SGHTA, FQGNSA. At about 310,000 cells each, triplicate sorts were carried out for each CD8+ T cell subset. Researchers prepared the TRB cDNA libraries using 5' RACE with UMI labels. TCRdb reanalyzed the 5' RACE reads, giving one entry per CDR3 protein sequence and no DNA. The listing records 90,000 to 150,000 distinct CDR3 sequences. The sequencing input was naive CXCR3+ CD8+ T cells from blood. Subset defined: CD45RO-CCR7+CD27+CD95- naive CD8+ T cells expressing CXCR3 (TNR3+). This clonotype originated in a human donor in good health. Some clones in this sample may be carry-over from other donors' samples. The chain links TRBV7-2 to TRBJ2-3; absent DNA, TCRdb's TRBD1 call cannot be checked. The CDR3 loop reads CASSSPLVDSDTQYF.